Listed here is a single T cell receptor beta chain. Measured with immunoSEQ multiplex PCR; TCRdb has only the in-frame clones, and not every one. The data hold approximately 58,000 clones, with around 80% observed a single time. The data originate from a study of PD-L1 blockade in urothelial cancer. V lost 6 bases to trimming and J lost 8 bases, with 16 bases between them. There are 14 residues in the CDR3. CDR1 and CDR2 from the germline V gene are MNHNS and SASEGT. Patients in the study were battling locally advanced or metastatic urothelial carcinoma. The chain links TRBV6-1 to TRBJ1-4; perhaps TRBD1 as D (6 bases). The input for sequencing was PBMCs, taken around atezolizumab (anti-PD-L1) treatment. The receptor comes from a man in his sixties or seventies with urothelial cancer. DNA for the CDR3: TGTGCCAGCAGCCGGACAGAGACCCGGGAAAAACTGTTTTTT. It codes for CASSRTETREKLFF.